This T cell receptor (beta chain) appears in the sequencing data of a study of cytomegalovirus exposure and HLA in healthy donors (dated by TCRdb to 2017 to 2019). About the study as a whole: In an earlier analysis of 587 of the donors, approximately 300 Gb of sequence data and approximately 120 million unique TCR beta sequences from roughly 190 million T cells were reported. The study profiled the T cell repertoires of about 640 subjects by immunosequencing and related them to cytomegalovirus serostatus. Every repertoire in the discovery cohort had been generated on one and the same sequencing platform. To predict cytomegalovirus infection status, the study combined high-throughput TCR immunosequencing, statistical association of individual TCRs with disease status, and machine learning. Rather than drawing on any new phenotypic data, the later analysis identified candidate immune exposures from TCR beta sequences and the way those sequences occurred across donors. Class I and class II HLA loci were covered by the typing at four-digit resolution. A separate validation cohort of 100 to 150 different subjects was used in addition to the roughly 670-subject first cohort. Roughly 310 gigabases of sequencing data and roughly 90 million unique TCR sequences were included in an early release covering about 700 HLA-typed donors. The study was designed to test whether signatures of past pathogen exposure could be identified by cataloging public T cell receptors. In a later analysis, previously published TCR beta repertoires from about 670 donors were re-analyzed and high-resolution HLA genotyping was added so that TCR occurrence patterns could be studied. The number of typed donors differed by locus: roughly 629-640 for A, B, C, DRB1 and DQB1; roughly 510 for DQA1; 600 to 610 for DPA1; and around 470 for DPB1. A later genetic analysis used genome-wide SNP genotypes for about 60% of the roughly 670 donors, treating that subset as a discovery cohort. Five DR-DQ haplotypes were treated as single units for association and clustering because of strong linkage in the cohort. Among 300 to 500 genotyped donors of the cohort, an average of roughly 230,000 unique TCR beta nucleotide sequences was sequenced per donor, of which roughly 18% were non-productive. To decide whether each TCR beta V gene segment behaved as functional or pseudogenic, an earlier analysis of fewer than 750 of the donors relied on high-throughput TCR beta sequencing. Donor age, sex, ethnicity and CMV serostatus were compiled alongside the repertoire data. Of the roughly 410 genotyped donors, 81% were placed in the genetic ancestry cluster associated with self-reported Caucasian donors.

CDR1 LNHNV and CDR2 YYDKDF were looked up in the germline V gene (reference sequence). From the cysteine up to the phenylalanine, the CDR3 has a length of 16 residues. CDR3 DNA is the only sequence kept; it has 48 bases, read in frame from the first base. Deletion took 0 bases off V and 0 bases off J, with a span of 9 bases between the germline ends. The table lists this clone with a few counts. Its target antigen remains unknown. Base qualities are not at hand, and no much larger clone is one base apart. In total, 500 to 700 healthy bone marrow donors made up the cohort. Cohort members were all nominally healthy when sampled, although unrecorded immune exposures were likely present. The donor was CMV seronegative and was included in the group of several hundred seronegative cohort members. A peripheral blood sample was provided by each donor, and peripheral blood mononuclear cells were used for TCR beta sequencing. Genomic DNA was extracted from the blood cell samples with the Qiagen DNeasy Blood Extraction Kit.

Study-wide conclusions, independent of this receptor: A further reported finding was that TCR beta sequences accurately predicted the HLA-A and HLA-B alleles for most subjects in the first cohort. Most TCR sequences were seen in very few donors, while some public TCRs were found in many individuals. It was suggested by the authors that the approach could potentially be generalized to other disease states and immunological phenotypes. A later analysis reported that several top co-occurrence clusters appeared linked to parvovirus B19, influenza, CMV and Epstein-Barr virus. In a later genetic analysis, fewer N-insertions in productive TCRs were reported among donors in an Asian-associated ancestry cluster than the roughly 700-donor mean. For the cohort, immune exposure information was limited to CMV serostatus. A later genetic analysis associated a missense DCLRE1C variant with V-gene and J-gene trimming of TCR beta chains, and an independent cohort replicated the association. Linkage disequilibrium might explain the correlated functional status among segregating V segments, but an unknown experimental factor could not be ruled out. Cytomegalovirus status was reported to be diagnosed by the classifier with high specificity and sensitivity in both the original and validation cohorts. Strong co-occurrence of HLA alleles, especially DR and DQ, made assigning TCR associations to individual alleles difficult. In a later analysis, HLA-associated TCR beta chains showed more clonal expansion and lower generation probabilities than non-associated chains that were equally common. Only TCR beta chains were sequenced in this cohort, and the absence of alpha or paired-chain data limited detectable features. The earlier analysis of a few hundred of the donors excluded approximately 17 rarely observed V segments, including chromosome 9 orphons, because counts were too low. Broadly in line with IMGT annotations, most TCR beta V segments showed up in productive rearrangements about 87% or about 30% of the time in an earlier analysis of several hundred of the donors. In a later analysis, about 17,000 TCR beta sequences were associated with specific HLA alleles at a false discovery rate of 0.05. Some IMGT-functional V segments, including TRBV6-2 and TRBV6-3, could not be distinguished by the 87-base-pair reads and were therefore excluded. The presence/absence analyses assumed that sequencing depth was roughly uniform across donors, and that assumption may not be true. Because HLA typing was missing for some donors at each locus, association tests included only the typed subset. Three of the identified cytomegalovirus-associated TCR beta chains were confirmed in vitro to be specific for cytomegalovirus antigens. A group of highly shared sequence variants was considered likely to be a technical artifact of the sequencing pipeline. In a later analysis, most CMV-associated TCR beta chains were found to appear HLA-restricted, with HLA associations seemingly driven largely by CMV exposure. In the study, roughly 160 TCR beta chains were listed as associated with cytomegalovirus. In a later analysis, TCR association rates were found to vary across HLA loci, with the most associated TCRs seen for DRB1 alleles and the fewest for HLA-C alleles.

The library was made by the immunoSEQ multiplex PCR assay. For the multiplex PCR, a mixture combining 60 forward primers for TCR Vbeta segments and 13 reverse primers for TCR Jbeta segments was used. The CDR3 region of rearranged TCR beta genes was amplified from genomic DNA by a multiplex PCR assay. The amplified TCR beta libraries were sequenced on the Illumina HiSeq System as 87-base-pair reads. As for how the authors treated the data: In a later analysis, around 80 million unique TCR beta chains were counted across the 500 to 850 repertoires, and around 10 million of these chains were shared by at least two donors. A nearest-neighbor algorithm error-corrected the raw reads and collapsed the reads into unique sequences, merging closely related sequences to remove PCR and sequencing errors. CDR3 sequences were aligned to IMGT reference sequences to assign V, D and J gene segments. For a sequence to be retained, a match of at least six nucleotides was required to both a V gene segment and a J gene segment. A rearrangement was called productive if the CDR3 had no stop codons and remained in frame with V and J, and every other rearrangement was called non-productive. Following IMGT convention, CDR3 was defined as the stretch from the second conserved V-encoded cysteine up to the conserved J-encoded phenylalanine. The earlier analysis of about 610 of the donors excluded sequences that lacked an unambiguous match to a single V gene segment. In an earlier analysis of 587 of the donors, a V segment was called functional when productive rearrangements were above 56.7%, and segregating when the standard deviation between donors exceeded 5%. To diagnose cytomegalovirus status from the catalog of TCR beta chain sequences, a statistical classification framework was built. V and J gene assignment, in a later analysis, came from comparing TCR nucleotide sequences with IMGT/GENE-DB human TR gene sequences. The TCRdist pipeline was used in a later analysis to assign CDR3 sequences and most-parsimonious VDJ recombination scenarios. In a later analysis, each TCR beta chain was defined by its CDR3 amino acid sequence together with its V-gene family, and reads without a unique V-gene family were excluded. To address suspected cross-contamination and a sequencing artifact, a later analysis removed some 620 highly shared, low-generation-probability nucleotide sequences. In a later analysis, a clonal expansion index for each public chain was calculated from normalized within-repertoire ranks of inferred template counts. A later analysis computed generation probabilities with a VDJ recombination model fitted to out-of-frame rearrangements, and checked the results against IGoR. A later analysis scored TCR-TCR, TCR-HLA and TCR-CMV co-occurrence with hypergeometric tests, applying a repertoire-size bias correction to TCR pairs. A later analysis estimated false discovery rates by permuting HLA or CMV assignments 20 times. In a later analysis, co-occurring TCRs were grouped using DBSCAN, and TCRdist sequence similarity was added for clustering within HLA-allele-positive subsets. For co-occurrence clustering, repertoires with fewer than 30,000 or more than 120,000 public chains were excluded, along with several repertoires with anomalous nucleotide sharing. Here the immuneACCESS table is served through TCRdb, limited to in-frame sequences with V and J called. Missing clones are a known gap in these copies; in checked studies unresolved V genes cover under half, and the rest lacks a known reason. Clonal size and the V and J genes are those of that table, whereas D and trimming came from the DNA. Recorded for this sample are about 140,000 clones; 75% to 90% of them occurred a single time. 1.2% of the sample is held by the ten biggest clonotypes.

The origin of this receptor is a female donor in good health and CMV-seronegative. This sequence uses TRBV15 and TRBJ1-3, with no confident D gene call. Sequenced sample: PBMCs. Here the CDR3 is given as CATSRDNSLSGNTIYF. The sequence in DNA is TGTGCCACCAGCAGAGATAACAGTCTCTCTGGAAACACCATATATTTT.